What follows is one T cell receptor beta chain and its context. This sample was included in a study of blood T cell repertoires in COVID-19. Study-level background: PBMCs, B-cell-depleted T cells, or T cells were the source of the cDNA or gDNA that made up the material.

The CDR3 covers 15 residues. The germline CDR1 and CDR2 sequences are LGHDT and YNNKEL (reference sequence). The V and J ends lost 4 bases and 3 bases, in that order; junction bases with no gene match: 8. Using immunoSEQ multiplex PCR, the repertoire was profiled, and TCRdb retains in-frame clones only, with some absent. The sample comprises under 20,000 clones, roughly 93% of which are singletons, and 16% rests with the top ten. Sequences were obtained from peripheral blood. V and J are TRBV3-1 (or the pseudogene TRBV3-2) and TRBJ2-7; 8 nucleotides match TRBD2. The receptor was derived from a human donor in a cohort sampled during active COVID-19. The CDR3: CASSPGTSPYYEQYF. For the CDR3, the DNA is TGTGCCAGCAGCCCCGGGACTAGTCCTTACTACGAGCAGTACTTC.